The 16 T cell receptor beta chains listed next were all sequenced from one sample in a study of cytomegalovirus exposure and HLA in healthy donors (dated by TCRdb to the late 2010s). The method was the immunoSEQ multiplex PCR assay. For the multiplex PCR, a mixture combining 60 forward primers for TCR Vbeta segments and 13 reverse primers for TCR Jbeta segments was used. What TCRdb holds here is the immuneACCESS table cut down to in-frame rearrangements. Part of the clones is not present; checked against another copy, under half of the missing clones reflect an unresolved V gene, and the others are unexplained. A total of about 110,000 clones appear in this sample, 65% to 80% of them only once. The top ten constitute around 2.6% of the sample. Sequencing used PBMCs. The receptors were sampled from a male donor in good health and CMV-seropositive.

The chain links TRBV10-3 to TRBJ2-2; weak D call: TRBD1 (5 bases). The CDR3 has 14 amino acids. Trimming stripped 6 bases from V and 6 bases from J, with 14 bases between. CDR1 is ENHRY, CDR2 SYGVKD, per germline. The CDR3 protein is CAISEEGRAGELFF. CDR3 sequence (DNA): TGTGCCATCAGCGAAGAAGGCAGGGCCGGGGAGCTGTTTTTT.

In its sample, this clone was seen a few times. The genes are TRBV30 and TRBJ2-7; 7 positions match TRBD2. The CDR3 totals 15 residues. The ends lost 4 bases at V and 9 bases at J; junction bases unmatched: 18. CDR1 GTSNPN and CDR2 SVGIG come from the germline V gene (reference sequence). CDR3 in DNA: TGTGCCTGGACCGCCGCTAGCGGTCTCTATCTCGGGCAGTACTTC. This translates into CAWTAASGLYLGQYF. Drawing the rest from reference TRBV30 and TRBJ2-7, the complete variable domain is SQTIHQWPATLVQPVGSPLSLECTVEGTSNPNLYWYRQAAGRGLQLLFYSVGIGQISSEVPQNLSASRPQDRQFILSSKKLLLSDSGFYLCAWTAASGLYLGQYFGPGTRLTVT.

The count of this clone is one. The chain uses TRBV29-1 and TRBJ2-2, with unresolved D. Germline CDR1 SQVTM, CDR2 ANQGSEA. Trimming removed 5 bases from V and 0 bases from J, with 10 bases in between. The CDR3 is 14 residues long. The CDR3 bases are TGCAGCGTTCGGAGAGGAACGAACACCGGGGAGCTGTTTTTT. The encoded protein is CSVRRGTNTGELFF.

In its sample, this clone was seen a few times. V and J are TRBV30 and TRBJ2-3; D remains ambiguous. Germline V gives CDR1 GTSNPN, CDR2 SVGIG (reference sequence). Trimming removed 6 bases at V and 6 bases at J, with 19 bases between. This CDR3 comprises 14 residues. The CDR3 coding sequence is TGTGCCTGCTCTGTTCCATTCTCCTACGATACGCAGTATTTT. Protein product: CACSVPFSYDTQYF.

The genes are TRBV19 and TRBJ2-1, with a possible D match to TRBD2 (6 bases). Trimming left V 1 base short and J 2 bases short, with 9 bases between. Per the germline V gene, CDR1 is LNHDA and CDR2 is SQIVND (reference sequence). The CDR3 sequence is 15 residues long. The CDR3 DNA reads TGTGCCAGTAGTATAGTTCGACTAGCCTACAATGAGCAGTTCTTC. Its translation: CASSIVRLAYNEQFF. Full variable domain (outside the CDR3, taken from reference TRBV19 and TRBJ2-1): DGGITQSPKYLFRKEGQNVTLSCEQNLNHDAMYWYRQDPGQGLRLIYYSQIVNDFQKGDIAEGYSVSREKKESFPLTVTSAQKNPTAFYLCASSIVRLAYNEQFFGPGTRLTVL.

The rearrangement joins TRBV9 to TRBJ2-1; weak D call: TRBD2 (6 bases). The CDR3 totals 14 residues. Trimming left V 0 bases short and J 6 bases short, with 10 bases between. The germline V gene encodes CDR1 SGDLS and CDR2 YYNGEE. This chain's CDR3 is CASSVDRETNEQFF. As DNA, the CDR3 is TGTGCCAGCAGCGTAGACCGGGAGACCAATGAGCAGTTCTTC. Full variable domain (outside the CDR3, taken from reference TRBV9 and TRBJ2-1): DSGVTQTPKHLITATGQRVTLRCSPRSGDLSVYWYQQSLDQGLQFLIQYYNGEERAKGNILERFSAQQFPDLHSELNLSSLELGDSALYFCASSVDRETNEQFFGPGTRLTVL.

The gene calls are TRBV9 and TRBJ2-7; TRBD1 matches at 9 bases. The CDR3 runs 14 residues. Germline-derived CDR1 and CDR2 are SGDLS and YYNGEE. The J segment lost 4 bases and the V segment lost 3 bases, leaving 5 bases of the junction unmatched. The CDR3 sequence: CASSDGTGTYEQYF. The CDR3 DNA is TGTGCCAGCAGCGACGGGACAGGGACGTACGAGCAGTACTTC.

The gene calls are TRBV6-5 and TRBJ2-1; maybe TRBD2 (7 bases). Trimming removed 6 bases at V and 5 bases at J, with 14 bases between. CDR1 is MNHEY, CDR2 SVGAGI, per germline. The CDR3 covers 14 residues. In DNA form, the CDR3 reads TGTGCCAGCAGCTTGGGGGGGCGTCACAATGAGCAGTTCTTC. This sequence encodes CASSLGGRHNEQFF.

Regarding this clone: This CDR3 fails to terminate in the conserved phenylalanine or tryptophan, so it likely reflects a read error. The DNA is omitted, as the CDR3 cannot be located on it reliably, and the CDR3 follows TCRdb's listing. The CDR3 protein is CSVDGLAAPEEV. The rearrangement joins TRBV29-1 to TRBJ2-6; the table's D call TRBD2 went unverified against the DNA. Germline V CDR1 and CDR2: SQVTM, ANQGSEA. The CDR3 is made up of 12 amino acids, end residues included.

J is TRBJ1-1 and V is TRBV7-9, with TRBD1 matching over 8 bases. The CDR3 consists of 14 residues. The trim removed 3 bases at V and 5 bases at J, leaving 5 bases unmatched. Germline assignment: CDR1 SEHNR and CDR2 FQNEAQ (reference sequence). As DNA, the CDR3 is TGTGCCAGCAGCTTTGGACAGGGTAAAACTGAAGCTTTCTTT. Translating gives CASSFGQGKTEAFF.

This clone showed up just a few times. This chain joins TRBV5-4 and TRBJ1-1, with no clear D. V lost 6 bases to trimming and J lost 5 bases, with 14 bases between them. Germline V lookup: CDR1 SGHNT, CDR2 YYREEE (reference sequence). The CDR3 runs to 13 residues. The CDR3 sequence is CASNQDLRTEAFF. CDR3 in DNA: TGTGCCAGCAACCAGGATTTGAGAACTGAAGCTTTCTTT.

The chain links TRBV6-5 to TRBJ2-2, with 7 bases aligning to TRBD2. Losses at the gene ends were 2 bases for V and 5 bases for J; bases not matched to a gene: 2. The CDR3 contains 14 residues. Germline CDR1 and CDR2: MNHEY and SVGAGI. CDR3 nucleotide sequence: TGTGCCAGCAGTTACGGCGGGGGTACCGGGGAGCTGTTTTTT. Translated: CASSYGGGTGELFF.

Turning to this clone: At one boundary the junction diverges from the germline segment, which might be a read error. The chain carries TRBV14 and TRBJ1-2; D unclear. Germline V gene data show CDR1 as SGHDN and CDR2 as FVKESK. The CDR3 spans 11 residues. Here the CDR3 reads CASSLGGLIGF. The CDR3 DNA is TGTGCCAGCAGCCTAGGAGGACTTATCGGCTTC.

This clone was seen only once. V gene TRBV28 combines with J gene TRBJ2-3, with 7 bases fitting TRBD2. The ends lost 7 bases at V and 6 bases at J; junction bases unmatched: 16. This CDR3 has 16 residues. Germline V gives CDR1 MDHEN, CDR2 SYDVKM. The CDR3 is CASTKRGGFGRDTQYF. DNA for the CDR3: TGTGCCAGCACCAAACGGGGAGGGTTTGGGCGCGATACGCAGTATTTT.

The chain has TRBV7-2 and TRBJ2-7, with a tentative D call TRBD1 (6 bases). Trimming removed 5 bases from V and 2 bases from J, with 10 bases in between. Germline CDR1 and CDR2: SGHTA and FQGNSA. The CDR3 loop spans 13 amino acids. Written as DNA, the CDR3 is TGTGCCAGCAGCCCGACAGGACCCTACGAGCAGTACTTC. It yields the protein CASSPTGPYEQYF.

The chain links TRBV10-3 to TRBJ1-2; 7 bases fit TRBD1. The germline gives CDR1 ENHRY, CDR2 SYGVKD. Germline trimming cut 3 bases from V and 4 bases from J; bases unmatched to any gene: 11. This CDR3 spans 16 amino acids. Here the CDR3 DNA reads TGTGCCATCAGTGACCCCGGGAGGGGACAGAGCTATGGCTACACCTTC. It yields the protein CAISDPGRGQSYGYTF.